This TCR beta chain was sequenced for a study of T cell responses to AZD1222 COVID-19 vaccine. Study as a whole: Second-dose intervals near 4 or 12 weeks were combined. Overall study findings and caveats: Donors skewed white British and female; clonal diversity was possibly underestimated.

V was pared by 7 bases and J by 3 bases, with 27 bases between. The V gene's germline CDR1 is SNHLY and CDR2 FYNNEI. CDR3 length: 19 amino acids. In regard to this clone: Its antigen remains unknown.

Produced via immunoSEQ multiplex PCR; TCRdb's table is partial and in-frame only. Here the sample spans 130,000 to 150,000 clones, about 93% being singletons. The sequence came from an adult in good health. The sequencing here drew on peripheral blood, taken on day 0 of AZD1222 vaccination. The genes are TRBV2 and TRBJ2-2; D perhaps matches TRBD2 (7 bases). CDR3 coding DNA: TGTGCCAGCACAAGGAGGAACCTGAGGGGGGGCGCGGACACCGGGGAGCTGTTTTTT. This gives the protein CASTRRNLRGGADTGELFF.